This T cell receptor (beta chain) was sequenced during a study of blood T cell repertoires in COVID-19. Per the germline V gene, CDR1 is MNHNY and CDR2 is SVGAGI (reference sequence). This CDR3 has 17 amino acids. Unmatched junction bases numbered 8, after V lost 5 bases and J lost 0 bases. TCRdb's copy holds only in-frame clones and misses some; the assay was immunoSEQ multiplex PCR. The sample shows 9,500 to 15,000 clones, 90% of them seen only once. The chain recombines TRBV6-6 with TRBJ1-2; TRBD1 matches 11 bases. The receptor comes from a man between 65 and 80 years old with active COVID-19. The sample comprised peripheral blood. The CDR3 nucleotides read TGTGCCAGCAGTCCTTACCCGGGACAGGGGGCTAACTATGGCTACACCTTC. Translation gives CASSPYPGQGANYGYTF.